This entry features one T cell receptor (beta chain) sequence. This record comes from a study of T cell repertoires in ileal Crohn's disease. Clones were sequenced by immunoSEQ multiplex PCR, and TCRdb holds only the in-frame ones, with some missing. The sample comprises approximately 8,200 clones, approximately 96% of which are singletons, and approximately 0.2% rests with the top ten. Germline V CDR1 and CDR2: SGHDT, YYEEEE. The CDR3 sequence is 13 residues long. J lost 3 bases, V lost 5 bases, and 4 bases had no gene match. The chain joins TRBV5-6 to TRBJ1-2, with 7 bases that match TRBD1. Sequencing was done on a sample of ileal tissue. The clonotype was recovered from an adult with Crohn's disease. The CDR3 sequence: CASSRTGDYGYTF. For the CDR3, the DNA is TGTGCCAGCAGTCGAACAGGGGACTATGGCTACACCTTC.